This TCR beta chain comes out of a study of T-cell reconstitution after alpha-beta-depleted transplantation in children. The V end lost 0 bases, the J end lost 10 bases, and 11 bases lay between the germline ends. There are 14 residues in the CDR3. Germline V lookup: CDR1 SGHKS, CDR2 YYEKEE (reference sequence). This clonotype was counted between two and nine times. What it recognizes is unknown. Unique molecular identifiers were incorporated during preparation of the TCRbeta library. From the PCR reads, TCRdb called clonotypes with MiXCR, one entry per CDR3 protein. Of 17,000 or so distinct CDR3 sequences in the sample, over 10% were seen once. Findings and limits, study-wide: Roughly two months post-transplant, alpha-beta T cells reportedly originated from several hundred graft clones that had expanded.

The sequenced sample was PBMCs, mostly from graft donor cells, obtained 180 days after TCRalphabeta/CD19-depleted stem cell transplant. The chain is built from TRBV5-5 and TRBJ1-6; no definite D call. The clonotype was recovered from a boy under three years old who had a stem cell transplant for Wiskott-Aldrich syndrome, so the T cells may come from the graft donor. CDR3: CASSLVLTGSPLHF. The CDR3, as DNA: TGTGCCAGCAGCTTGGTGTTGACGGGATCACCCCTCCACTTT.